This T cell receptor beta chain was captured by sequencing in a study of T-cell memory formation after mild COVID-19. MiXCR, run by TCRdb on the 5' RACE reads, gives a single entry per CDR3 protein. Of 350,000 or so distinct CDR3 sequences detected, around a fifth appear once; the ten largest clones hold roughly an eighth. This clonotype was seen a handful of times. The sequenced sample was PBMCs or a T cell subset sorted from them (not recorded which). The origin of this receptor is an adult woman who had mild COVID-19 (a few samples of this study predate the infection). Cell type and time point are not known.

The DNA for the CDR3 is TGTGCCAGCAGCTTGATAGGGTTTCAGCCCCAGCATTTT. This codes for CASSLIGFQPQHF. This rearrangement joins TRBV5-5 to TRBJ1-5, with unresolved D. Looked up from germline, CDR1 is SGHKS and CDR2 is YYEKEE (reference sequence). The V gene lost 1 base and the J gene lost 6 bases, with 8 bases spanning the gap. The CDR3 is made up of 13 amino acids.